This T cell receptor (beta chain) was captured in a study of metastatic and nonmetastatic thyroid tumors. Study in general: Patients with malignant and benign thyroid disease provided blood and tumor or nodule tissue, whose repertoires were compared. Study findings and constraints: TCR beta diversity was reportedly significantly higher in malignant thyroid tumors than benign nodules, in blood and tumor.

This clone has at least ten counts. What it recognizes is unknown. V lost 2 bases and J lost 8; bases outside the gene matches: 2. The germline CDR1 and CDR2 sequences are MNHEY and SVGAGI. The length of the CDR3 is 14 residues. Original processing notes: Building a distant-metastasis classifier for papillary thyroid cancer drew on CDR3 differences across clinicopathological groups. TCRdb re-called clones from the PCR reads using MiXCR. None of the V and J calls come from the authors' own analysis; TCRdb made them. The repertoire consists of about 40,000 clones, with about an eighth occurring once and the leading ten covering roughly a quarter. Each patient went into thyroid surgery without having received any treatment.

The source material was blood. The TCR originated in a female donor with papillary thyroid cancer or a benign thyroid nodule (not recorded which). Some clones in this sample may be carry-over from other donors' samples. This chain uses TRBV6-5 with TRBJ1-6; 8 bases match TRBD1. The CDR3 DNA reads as TGTGCCAGCAGTTACGACAGGGGTGATTCACCCCTCCACTTT. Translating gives CASSYDRGDSPLHF.